The rows below give T cell receptor beta chains drawn from one sample of a study of CD8 T cells in Susac syndrome. TCRdb analysed the immunoSEQ multiplex PCR reads with MiXCR anew, one entry per CDR3 protein. The sample lists fewer than 150,000 distinct CDR3 sequences, over 90% occurring once. Sequencing was done on a sample of CD8+ T cells from PBMCs. The origin of the receptors is a human donor with Susac syndrome. Each CDR3 is given with its conserved first and last residue. Each record gives: V gene, J gene, clone size, CDR3 protein. Size is omitted from some rows. Given values are once, few, many or a class for expanded clones.

TRBV24-1,TRBJ2-2,.,CATSDLETSGRALAGELFF
TRBV4-1,TRBJ2-6,.,CASSPPILVAGDTSGANVLTF
TRBV5-4,TRBJ2-7,.,CASSFDRDSYEQYF
TRBV5-1,TRBJ2-3,.,CASSSSGIRTDTQYF
TRBV12-3/TRBV12-4,TRBJ1-2,.,CASSLGGLPYGYTF
TRBV29-1,TRBJ2-1,.,CSVELLENNEQFF
TRBV20-1,TRBJ2-1,.,CSVTPASGSGEQFF
TRBV29-1,TRBJ1-1,.,CSAWVKNTEAFF
TRBV19,TRBJ2-1,.,CASSQDYPESNEQFF
TRBV29-1,TRBJ2-1,once,CSVARGSYNEQFF
TRBV20-1,TRBJ2-1,.,CSAMPGLAINEQFF
TRBV5-6,TRBJ2-2,.,CASRTWGDTGELFF
TRBV20-1,TRBJ2-7,.,CSARPEASYEQYF
TRBV9,TRBJ2-7,.,CASSEGDGPTYEQYF
TRBV21-1,TRBJ1-5,once,CASSKISAGSQPQHF
TRBV10-1,TRBJ2-7,.,CASSVGTVGYEQYF
TRBV10-3,TRBJ1-2,.,CAISESRNTNYGYTF
TRBV9,TRBJ1-2,.,CASSALTVGNYGYTF
TRBV2,TRBJ2-5,.,CASSQDSPPVETQYF
TRBV7-6,TRBJ1-2,.,CASSPLGPNYGYTF
TRBV7-9,TRBJ2-5,.,CASSLVGAGQETQYF
TRBV20-1,TRBJ2-2,.,CSARDGTSGRVAGELFF
TRBV9,TRBJ2-7,.,CASSASGRASEQYF
TRBV4-1,TRBJ2-5,.,CASSSLAGGHQETQYF
TRBV5-4,TRBJ2-7,once,CASSDGTTSYEQYF
TRBV4-1,TRBJ1-5,.,CASSQNGQNQPQHF
TRBV11-1,TRBJ1-1,.,CASSTENEAFF
TRBV7-7,TRBJ2-3,.,CASSSSSGRGGTQYF
TRBV13,TRBJ1-1,.,CASGPYRGDTEAFF
TRBV9,TRBJ1-1,.,CASSVVDRAAFF
TRBV28,TRBJ2-1,once,CASSLAQYNEQFF
TRBV29-1,TRBJ2-5,.,CSAGGRGETQYF
TRBV27,TRBJ2-7,.,CASSWGQGLVGQYF
TRBV27,TRBJ2-7,.,CASSPQGLYEQYF
TRBV9,TRBJ1-5,.,CASSREGDPNQPQHF
TRBV2,TRBJ2-4,.,CASEGTPLAKNIQYF
TRBV15,TRBJ2-2,.,CATGGLAGNTGELFF
TRBV7-9,TRBJ2-7,.,CASSPPLAIEQYF
TRBV7-3,TRBJ2-1,.,CASSGMGAGEQFF
TRBV29-1,TRBJ2-1,.,CSVEVETSGSIEQFF
TRBV10-3,TRBJ2-7,.,CAIRDPDVKDEQYF
TRBV29-1,TRBJ1-2,once,CSVDSNYGYTF
TRBV7-3,TRBJ2-3,once,CASSFGGRWADTQYF
TRBV6-5,TRBJ1-5,.,CASSYGDGVQPQHF
TRBV27,TRBJ2-7,.,CASSLSGLRFGYEQYF
TRBV4-1,TRBJ2-7,.,CASSQDMYEQYF
TRBV4-1,TRBJ2-4,.,CASSQAPPSVSKNIQYF
TRBV11-2,TRBJ1-1,few,CASSLVAQLNTEAFF
TRBV18,TRBJ2-1,.,CASLEDRNRLAAYNEQFF
TRBV12-3/TRBV12-4,TRBJ2-3,.,CASRRGEGTQYF
TRBV4-1,TRBJ2-1,.,CASSQGRRNEQFF
TRBV4-1,TRBJ2-5,once,CASSQGTNVFQETQYF
TRBV6-1,TRBJ2-3,.,CASSDAREWTDTQYF
TRBV30,TRBJ2-3,.,CAWISRRTDTDTQYF
TRBV4-1,TRBJ2-7,.,CASSQTGGASYEQYF
TRBV6-5,TRBJ2-4,.,CASSTSGENIQYF
TRBV27,TRBJ1-2,.,CASSMGQGSGYTF